The T cell receptor (beta chain) described here comes from a study of shared clonotypes between healthy human individuals. In the study overall: Donor composition was two women and a few men, aged 18 to 49.

Study-wide results and caveats: Of the naive CD4 clonotypes, roughly 5% were shared across a few donors.

A word on this clone: Its target is unknown.

The CDR3 spans 22 residues. The method was immunoSEQ multiplex PCR; TCRdb's version includes in-frame clones alone and lacks a portion of them. The table has some 500,000 clones, around 95% seen once; the top ten hold around 0.066%. The sequence was collected from a woman in her twenties or thirties in good health. This sequence joins TRBV1 and TRBJ2-1; the listed D gene, TRBD2, was not tested against the DNA. TRBV1 is shown as a pseudogene. The sample was naive CD4+ T cells sorted from blood. The subset is: CD45RA+ positively selected. The CDR3 region is CTSSQDRLRTSGRYSSYNEQFF. As DNA, the CDR3 is TGCACCAGCAGCCAAGATCGCCTTCGGACTAGCGGGAGGTACAGCTCCTACAATGAGCAGTTCTTC.